Listed below are T cell receptor beta chains from one sample, sequenced in a study of blood T cell repertoires in COVID-19. Sequencing was performed with immunoSEQ multiplex PCR; in TCRdb, only in-frame clones are kept and a portion is missing. The sample has 60,000 to 80,000 clones; 86% are singletons. The material sequenced was peripheral blood. The receptors here all came from a woman of 80 years or more with acute or convalescent COVID-19. CDR3s include the opening cysteine and the closing phenylalanine or tryptophan. D genes are given only for firm matches. A clone size is listed for some rows: how often the clone was seen (once, few, many), or a class if it is expanded.

NA	NA	TRBV9	TRBJ1-3	TGTGCCAGCAGCGGCACCGGGACTAAAGCGCGTCCTGGAAACACCATATATTTT	CASSGTGTKARPGNTIYF
TRBD2	NA	TRBV4-2	TRBJ2-3	TGTGCCAGCAGCCAAGATAGGACGGGGGGAGGTACGCAGTATTTT	CASSQDRTGGGTQYF
NA	NA	TRBV21-1	TRBJ2-7	TGTGCCAGCAGCAAATACAGTAGCTCCTACGAGCAGTACTTC	CASSKYSSSYEQYF
NA	NA	TRBV30	TRBJ2-2	TGTGCCTGGAGCGCTACAGGGTCCGGGGAGCTGTTTTTT	CAWSATGSGELFF
TRBD1	NA	TRBV6-5	TRBJ1-2	TGTGCCAGCAGTTACTCGACAGGGATGGGCTACGGCTACACCTTC	CASSYSTGMGYGYTF
NA	NA	TRBV7-8	TRBJ1-5	TGTGCCAGCAGCTTAGAACCCAGGGGAAAATGGCAGCCCCAGCATTTT	CASSLEPRGKWQPQHF
NA	NA	TRBV2	TRBJ2-6	TGTGCCAGCAAGATTAGCAGGGGCGGCTACTCTGGGGCCAACGTCCTGACTTTC	CASKISRGGYSGANVLTF
NA	NA	TRBV5-1	TRBJ2-5	TGCGCCAGCAGCTCAGGCACTCCCAAAGAGACCCAGTACTTC	CASSSGTPKETQYF
TRBD2	NA	TRBV19	TRBJ2-1	TGTGCCAGTGCTAGCGGGAGGGTTATCAATGAGCAGTTCTTC	CASASGRVINEQFF
TRBD1	NA	TRBV18	TRBJ1-3	TGTGCCAGCTCACCCCGAGGAGGGGGCAGCAGGTCTGGAAACACCATATATTTT	CASSPRGGGSRSGNTIYF
TRBD1	NA	TRBV7-2	TRBJ2-1	TGTGCCAGCAGCCCAAACAGGGGGCAGGGAAACAATGAGCAGTTCTTC	CASSPNRGQGNNEQFF
TRBD2	NA	TRBV29-1	TRBJ2-3	TGCAGCGTTGAAGGGGAGGGTAGCACAGATACGCAGTATTTT	CSVEGEGSTDTQYF
NA	NA	TRBV7-2	TRBJ1-3	TGTGCCAGCAGCTTAGGGACAGTCAGATCTGGAAACACCATATATTTT	CASSLGTVRSGNTIYF
NA	NA	TRBV11-1	TRBJ2-4	TGTGCCAGCAGCCCTCGGTTCCAAAACATTCAGTACTTC	CASSPRFQNIQYF
TRBD1	once	TRBV2	TRBJ1-1	TGTGCCAGCAGTGAATGGTCGGACAGGGGGCAAGCTTTCTTT	CASSEWSDRGQAFF
NA	NA	TRBV20-1	TRBJ2-1	TGCAGTGCTAGTACTAGCAGGTACAATGAGCAGTTCTTC	CSASTSRYNEQFF
NA	NA	TRBV5-4	TRBJ2-3	TGTGCCAGCAGCTTGAGAACAGGAGGCACAGATACGCAGTATTTT	CASSLRTGGTDTQYF
TRBD2	NA	TRBV18	TRBJ2-7	TGTGCCAGCTCAATGACTAGCGGGGGGATCGGCTACGAGCAGTACTTC	CASSMTSGGIGYEQYF
NA	NA	TRBV11-2	TRBJ1-2	TGTGCCAGCAGCTTAGCTGGGGAGGGCTATGGCTACACCTTC	CASSLAGEGYGYTF
NA	NA	TRBV7-3	TRBJ2-2	TGTGCCAGCAGTCCCGGGGTGACCGGGGAGCTGTTTTTT	CASSPGVTGELFF
TRBD1	NA	TRBV11-2	TRBJ1-1	TGTGCCAGCAGCTGGGGACAGGGCGATCGTGGTTTCTTT	CASSWGQGDRGFF
NA	medium-sized	TRBV4-1	TRBJ1-3	TGCGCCAGCAGCCTTATACAGGGCTCTGGAAACACCATATATTTT	CASSLIQGSGNTIYF
NA	few	TRBV4-1	TRBJ1-3	TGCGCCAGCAGCCAAGAGGGCACACAGGGCGTTTTCTCTGGAAACACCATATATTTT	CASSQEGTQGVFSGNTIYF
NA	few	TRBV2	TRBJ1-2	TGTGCCAGCAGTGGACAGTCTAACTATGGCTACACCTTC	CASSGQSNYGYTF
NA	NA	TRBV6-1	TRBJ2-1	TGTGCCAGCAGTGAATGGGGGGGCGGTGAGCAGTTCTTC	CASSEWGGGEQFF